Shown below are 14 T cell receptor beta chains from a single sample sequenced in a study of cytomegalovirus exposure and HLA in healthy donors. Amplification used 60 Vbeta primers and 13 Jbeta primers. Sequenced by immunoSEQ multiplex PCR; TCRdb stores in-frame clones only, minus some. Of roughly 67,000 clones in the sample, 75% were seen once. Sequencing was performed on PBMCs. These receptor sequences come from a man between 60 and 75 years old in good health and CMV-seropositive.

This clone was found a few times. The gene calls are TRBV5-4 and TRBJ1-5; TRBD1 matches 7 bases. CDR3 size: 15 residues. Germline CDR1 and CDR2: SGHNT and YYREEE (reference sequence). Trimming removed 4 bases from V and 2 bases from J; junction bases left unmatched: 6. The CDR3 coding sequence is TGTGCCAGCAGCCTCCAAGGGACAGGCAATCAGCCCCAGCATTTT. Its translation is CASSLQGTGNQPQHF.

The chain joins TRBV9 to TRBJ1-1; TRBD1 is a possible D gene (6 bases). The CDR3 contains 15 residues. The V gene lost 4 bases and the J gene lost 1 base, with 14 bases spanning the gap. From germline, CDR1 is SGDLS and CDR2 YYNGEE. As DNA, the CDR3 is TGTGCCAGCAGCCCCCCGGGCAGGGGGAACACTGAAGCTTTCTTT. The encoded protein is CASSPPGRGNTEAFF. The variable domain in full, completed from reference TRBV9 and TRBJ1-1, reads DSGVTQTPKHLITATGQRVTLRCSPRSGDLSVYWYQQSLDQGLQFLIQYYNGEERAKGNILERFSAQQFPDLHSELNLSSLELGDSALYFCASSPPGRGNTEAFFGQGTRLTVV.

The chain recombines TRBV11-2 with TRBJ2-7; D perhaps matches TRBD1 (5 bases). Trimming pared 4 bases from V and 0 bases from J, leaving 19 bases between. Germline loops: CDR1 SGHAT, CDR2 FQNNGV. This CDR3 has 17 amino acids. CDR3 residues: CASSSRPSTEPSYEQYF. CDR3 DNA: TGTGCCAGCAGCTCACGGCCCTCGACAGAGCCCTCCTACGAGCAGTACTTC.

This chain's CDR3 is CASSWDWGGGTQYF. The CDR3 DNA is TGTGCCAGCAGCTGGGACTGGGGAGGCGGTACGCAGTATTTT. The chain has TRBV9 and TRBJ2-3; TRBD2 might be the D (6 bases). There are 14 residues in the CDR3. Per the germline V gene, CDR1 is SGDLS and CDR2 is YYNGEE. The V and J ends lost 4 bases and 8 bases respectively, with 17 bases between them.

The genes are TRBV5-1 and TRBJ2-3; 9 nucleotides line up with TRBD2. V lost 3 bases and J lost 2; bases outside the gene matches: 10. Germline-derived CDR1 and CDR2 are SGHRS and YFSETQ. CDR3 size: 17 residues. The DNA for the CDR3 is TGCGCCAGCAGCTCGCTGGTTAGCGGGGGCTTCACAGATACGCAGTATTTT. Encoded protein: CASSSLVSGGFTDTQYF.

The gene calls are TRBV6-6 and TRBJ2-7; TRBD2 is a possible D gene (6 bases). The CDR3 contains 13 residues. Per the germline V gene, CDR1 is MNHNY and CDR2 is SVGAGI (reference sequence). Trimming removed 8 bases at V and 2 bases at J, with 13 bases between. CDR3 in amino acids: CASRDSKTYEQYF. The CDR3 DNA reads TGTGCCAGCCGGGACTCAAAAACCTACGAGCAGTACTTC.

The chain uses TRBV28 and TRBJ1-2; weak D call: TRBD1 (5 bases). The CDR3 totals 12 residues. The germline gives CDR1 MDHEN, CDR2 SYDVKM. V was shortened by 4 bases and J by 3 bases, with 6 bases between the two germline ends. The CDR3 region is CASSSRDYGYTF. The CDR3, as DNA: TGTGCCAGCAGTTCCAGGGACTATGGCTACACCTTC.

This clone was observed once. The gene calls are TRBV6-1 and TRBJ1-5, with D maybe TRBD1 (5 bases). Germline CDR1 MNHNS, CDR2 SASEGT. With 7 bases removed from V and 0 bases from J, the gap between germline ends came to 13 bases. The CDR3 is 15 residues long. The CDR3 nucleotides are TGTGCCAGCACCAGGGAACAGAGTAGCAATCAGCCCCAGCATTTT. It translates to CASTREQSSNQPQHF.

About this clone itself: A read error may account for a junction end that differs from germline. The chain is built from TRBV7-9 and TRBJ2-1; TRBD2 agrees at 9 bases. The CDR3 runs 16 residues. Germline loops: CDR1 SEHNR, CDR2 FQNEAQ (reference sequence). The CDR3 protein is CSSSPPGGRAYNEQFF. As DNA, the CDR3 is TGTTCCAGCAGCCCACCGGGCGGGAGGGCCTACAATGAGCAGTTCTTC. The full variable domain, completed using reference TRBV7-9 and TRBJ2-1, is DTGVSQNPRHKITKRGQNVTFRCDPISEHNRLYWYRQTLGQGPEFLTYFQNEAQLEKSRLLSDRFSAERPKGSFSTLEIQRTEQGDSAMYLCSSSPPGGRAYNEQFFGPGTRLTVL.

The table lists this clone with a count of one. V is TRBV11-3 and J is TRBJ2-3; D possibly corresponds to TRBD1 (6 bases). Trimming stripped 4 bases from V and 0 bases from J, with 14 bases between. Germline assignment: CDR1 SGHNT and CDR2 YENEEA. CDR3 length equals 16 residues. CDR3 bases: TGTGCCAGCAGCTACCACACAGGGTCTAGCACAGATACGCAGTATTTT. Protein sequence: CASSYHTGSSTDTQYF.

The V and J genes are TRBV2 and TRBJ2-3; 9 positions agree with TRBD2. V gave up 6 bases and J gave up 3 bases; unmatched junction bases: 10. The CDR3 is made up of 16 amino acids. The germline gives CDR1 SNHLY, CDR2 FYNNEI. DNA for the CDR3: TGTGCCAGCAGCGACGATAGCGGGAGTGTAACAGATACGCAGTATTTT. Amino acid sequence: CASSDDSGSVTDTQYF.

The rearrangement links TRBV5-1 to TRBJ2-2, with a weak D call TRBD2 (5 bases). CDR1 SGHRS and CDR2 YFSETQ come from the germline V gene. The germline V and J ends were trimmed by 4 bases and 0 bases, with 10 bases remaining between them. This CDR3 spans 15 amino acids. Here the CDR3 reads CASSRRASNTGELFF. The CDR3 DNA follows: TGCGCCAGCAGCCGGCGGGCCTCGAACACCGGGGAGCTGTTTTTT. The whole variable domain, filled in from reference TRBV5-1 and TRBJ2-2, reads KAGVTQTPRYLIKTRGQQVTLSCSPISGHRSVSWYQQTPGQGLQFLFEYFSETQRNKGNFPGRFSGRQFSNSRSEMNVSTLELGDSALYLCASSRRASNTGELFFGEGSRLTVL.

This clone was recorded a few times. The CDR3, as DNA: TGTGCCAGCAGCCCGGGACAGACCTACGAGCAGTACTTC. As protein: CASSPGQTYEQYF. This chain connects TRBV6-6 to TRBJ2-7; the match to TRBD1 covers 7 bases. Trimming removed 6 bases from V and 2 bases from J; junction bases left unmatched: 4. Per germline, CDR1 MNHNY and CDR2 SVGAGI (reference sequence). The CDR3 length is 13 residues.

The rearrangement joins TRBV13 to TRBJ2-1, with 8 bases that match TRBD1. This CDR3 has 18 residues. Looked up from germline, CDR1 is PRHDT and CDR2 is FYEKMQ (reference sequence). The V and J ends lost 3 bases and 0 bases, in that order; junction bases with no gene match: 10. The CDR3, as DNA: TGTGCCAGCAGCTTCTCAAGGACAGGGCCAGACTCCTACAATGAGCAGTTCTTC. Its protein is CASSFSRTGPDSYNEQFF.